Listed here is a single T cell receptor beta chain. The antigen is undetermined. The V end lost 5 bases, the J end lost 2 bases, and 24 bases lay between the germline ends. This CDR3 comprises 18 residues. Per germline, CDR1 LNHNV and CDR2 YYDKDF (reference sequence). TCRdb's table, derived via immunoSEQ multiplex PCR, lists solely in-frame clones and lacks some. The sample records under 60,000 clones, approximately 86% being singletons. This sample is part of a study of OX40 agonist ivuxolimab in advanced cancers. Study results and limitations: No antigen was identified for the clonally expanded peripheral T cells.

This chain uses TRBV15 with TRBJ1-2; the D is unclear. The sequences come from CD4+ or CD8+ T cells sorted from blood, collected in a trial of the OX40 agonist ivuxolimab. This TCR derives from an adult with an advanced solid tumor such as melanoma, head and neck, liver or kidney cancer. This chain's CDR3 is CATSALGLYSTRNYGYTF. CDR3 bases: TGTGCCACCAGCGCCCTCGGTCTTTATTCTACCCGAAACTATGGCTACACCTTC.